This is a list of T cell receptor beta chains from one sample in a study of technical replicates of blood from several donors. Using immunoSEQ multiplex PCR, the repertoire was profiled, and TCRdb retains in-frame clones only, with some absent. The sample has tens of thousands of clones; 91% are singletons. The sequenced sample consisted of PBMCs. These receptors were collected from a human donor in good health. Some clones in this sample may be carry-over from other donors' samples. Both conserved end residues are part of each CDR3. D genes are given only for firm matches. Only part of the rows carry a size: once, few, many, or a class if the clone is expanded.

length,size,V,J,D,CDR3,DNA
14,NA,TRBV27,TRBJ1-6,TRBD1,CASRLGQQNSPLHF,TGTGCCAGCAGGCTGGGACAGCAAAATTCACCCCTCCACTTT
14,few,TRBV7-2,TRBJ1-2,NA,CASSLGVRSYGYTF,TGTGCCAGCAGCTTAGGGGTTAGGAGCTATGGCTACACCTTC
15,NA,TRBV9,TRBJ2-1,TRBD2,CASSAGLADYNEQFF,TGTGCCAGCAGCGCCGGACTAGCGGATTACAATGAGCAGTTCTTC
18,NA,TRBV7-8,TRBJ2-2,TRBD2,CASTKWGRTSGNTGELFF,TGTGCCAGCACCAAATGGGGGCGGACTAGCGGGAACACCGGGGAGCTGTTTTTT
15,once,TRBV6-1,TRBJ1-5,NA,CASKEVLFSGQPQHF,TGTGCCAGCAAAGAGGTTCTCTTTTCGGGTCAGCCCCAGCATTTT
15,NA,TRBV7-8,TRBJ2-7,TRBD1,CASSNGGQANYEQYF,TGTGCCAGCAGCAACGGGGGACAGGCGAACTACGAGCAGTACTTC
17,NA,TRBV4-2,TRBJ2-5,TRBD2,CASSHYTSGGTGETQYF,TGTGCCAGCAGCCACTACACTAGCGGGGGGACGGGAGAGACCCAGTACTTC
14,NA,TRBV5-1,TRBJ1-6,TRBD1,CASSIGQGHSPLHF,TGCGCCAGCAGCATTGGACAGGGTCACTCACCCCTCCACTTT
14,NA,TRBV5-4,TRBJ2-2,NA,CASSLGGNTGELFF,TGTGCCAGCAGTTTAGGGGGTAACACCGGGGAGCTGTTTTTT
15,NA,TRBV9,TRBJ2-5,TRBD1,CASSVDRGTQETQYF,TGTGCCAGCAGCGTAGACAGGGGAACTCAAGAGACCCAGTACTTC
13,NA,TRBV5-5,TRBJ1-1,NA,CASSFGYGTEAFF,TGTGCCAGCAGCTTTGGGTACGGGACTGAAGCTTTCTTT
13,NA,TRBV12-1,TRBJ1-4,NA,CASSAGRNEKLFF,TGTGCCAGTTCGGCGGGACGGAATGAAAAACTGTTTTTT
15,NA,TRBV9,TRBJ1-6,NA,CASSVDEGRDSPLHF,TGTGCCAGCAGCGTAGATGAGGGAAGGGATTCACCCCTCCACTTT
17,NA,TRBV29-1,TRBJ1-1,NA,CSVDGRRQGTMNTEAFF,TGCAGCGTTGACGGGCGGAGGCAGGGGACGATGAACACTGAAGCTTTCTTT
14,NA,TRBV4-1,TRBJ2-7,NA,CASSQDPGATEQYF,TGCGCCAGCAGCCAAGACCCGGGAGCGACCGAGCAGTACTTC
14,NA,TRBV15,TRBJ2-7,NA,CATSRDIVSYEQYF,TGTGCCACCAGCAGAGATATCGTCAGCTACGAGCAGTACTTC
17,once,TRBV19,TRBJ2-1,TRBD1,CASSITVRRDRYNEQFF,TGTGCCAGTAGTATAACGGTGCGTCGGGACAGATACAATGAGCAGTTCTTC
14,once,TRBV15,TRBJ2-3,TRBD2,CATSTGTRTDTQYF,TGTGCCACCAGCACTGGGACTAGAACAGATACGCAGTATTTT
15,NA,TRBV6-5,TRBJ1-2,TRBD1,CASSYSTGGVYGYTF,TGTGCCAGCAGTTACTCGACAGGGGGCGTTTATGGCTACACCTTC
15,NA,TRBV7-9,TRBJ1-1,NA,CASRTDSGSYTEAFF,TGTGCCAGCAGGACCGACTCTGGGAGTTACACTGAAGCTTTCTTT
12,NA,TRBV9,TRBJ2-3,NA,CASSPRESTQYF,TGTGCCAGCAGCCCCCGAGAGTCCACGCAGTATTTT
16,NA,TRBV4-3,TRBJ2-7,TRBD2,CASSQVRTSGFYEQYF,TGCGCCAGCAGCCAAGTACGGACTAGCGGGTTCTACGAGCAGTACTTC